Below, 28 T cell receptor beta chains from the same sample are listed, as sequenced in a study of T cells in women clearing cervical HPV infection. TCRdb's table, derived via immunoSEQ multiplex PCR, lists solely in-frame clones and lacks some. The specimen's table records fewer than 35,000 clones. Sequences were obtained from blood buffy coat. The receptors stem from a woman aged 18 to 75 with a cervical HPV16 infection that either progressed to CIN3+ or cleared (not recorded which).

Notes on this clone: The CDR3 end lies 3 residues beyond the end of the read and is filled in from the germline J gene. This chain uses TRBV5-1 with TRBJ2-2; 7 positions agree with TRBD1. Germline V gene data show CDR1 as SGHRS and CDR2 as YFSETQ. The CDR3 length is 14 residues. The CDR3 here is CASSRDSGSEKLFF. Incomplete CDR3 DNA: TGCGCCAGCAGCAGGGACAGCGGTTCGGAAAAG.

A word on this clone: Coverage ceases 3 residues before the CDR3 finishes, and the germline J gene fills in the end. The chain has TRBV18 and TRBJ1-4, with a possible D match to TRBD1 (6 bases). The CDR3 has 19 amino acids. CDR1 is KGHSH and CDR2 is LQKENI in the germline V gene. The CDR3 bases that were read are TGTGCCAGCTCCCAGACGACAGGAACCTATGCGTCCGGGGCCAACGTA. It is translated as CASSQTTGTYASGANV. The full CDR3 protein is CASSQTTGTYASGANVLFF.

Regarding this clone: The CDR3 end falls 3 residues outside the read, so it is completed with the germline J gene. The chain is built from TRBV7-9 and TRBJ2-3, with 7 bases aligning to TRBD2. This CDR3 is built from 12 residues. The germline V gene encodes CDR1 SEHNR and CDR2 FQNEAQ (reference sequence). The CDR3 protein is CAILALQETQYF. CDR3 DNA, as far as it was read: TGTGCCATACTAGCGCTTCAAGAGACG.

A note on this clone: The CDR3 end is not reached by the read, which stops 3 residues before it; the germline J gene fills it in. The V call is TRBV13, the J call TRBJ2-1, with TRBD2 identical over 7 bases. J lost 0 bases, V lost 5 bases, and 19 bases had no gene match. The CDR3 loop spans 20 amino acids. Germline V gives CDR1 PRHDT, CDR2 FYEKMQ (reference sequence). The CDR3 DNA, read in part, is TGTGCCAGCAGCCACACACACACATGGGGGGGACCATACTCCTACAATGAG. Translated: CASSHTHTWGGPYSYNE. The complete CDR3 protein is CASSHTHTWGGPYSYNEQFF.

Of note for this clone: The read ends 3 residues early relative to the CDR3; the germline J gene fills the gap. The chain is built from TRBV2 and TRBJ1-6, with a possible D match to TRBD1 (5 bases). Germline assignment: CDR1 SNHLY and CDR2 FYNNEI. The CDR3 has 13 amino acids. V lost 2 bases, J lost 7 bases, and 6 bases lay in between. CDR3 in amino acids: CASSETGNSPLHF. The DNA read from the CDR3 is TGTGCCAGCAGTGAAACAGGCAATTCACCC.

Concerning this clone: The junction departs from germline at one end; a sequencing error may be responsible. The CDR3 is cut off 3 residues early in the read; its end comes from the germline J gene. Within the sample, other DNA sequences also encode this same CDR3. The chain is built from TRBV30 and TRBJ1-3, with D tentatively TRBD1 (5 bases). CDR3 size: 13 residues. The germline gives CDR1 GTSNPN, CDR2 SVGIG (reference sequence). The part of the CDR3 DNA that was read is TGTGCCTGGGATCAGGGAGCTGGAAACACA. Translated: CAWDQGAGNT. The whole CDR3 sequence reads CAWDQGAGNTIYF.

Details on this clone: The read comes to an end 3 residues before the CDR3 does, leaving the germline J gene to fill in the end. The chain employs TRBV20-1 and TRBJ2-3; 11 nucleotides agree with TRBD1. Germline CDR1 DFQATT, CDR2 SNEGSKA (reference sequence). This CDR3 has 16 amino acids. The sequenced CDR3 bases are TGCAGTGCGAAGGGGGGGACAGGGGGGGTCGGGGAGACG. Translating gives CSAKGGTGGVGET. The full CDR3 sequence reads CSAKGGTGGVGETQYF.

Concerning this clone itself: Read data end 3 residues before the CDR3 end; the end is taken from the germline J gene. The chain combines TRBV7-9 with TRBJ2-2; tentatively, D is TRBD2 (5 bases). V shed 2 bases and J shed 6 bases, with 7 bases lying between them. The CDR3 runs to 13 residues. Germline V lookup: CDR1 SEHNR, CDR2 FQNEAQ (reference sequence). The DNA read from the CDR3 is TGTGCCAGCAGCTTATCAGCGGCCGGGGAG. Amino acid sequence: CASSLSAAGE. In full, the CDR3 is CASSLSAAGELFF.

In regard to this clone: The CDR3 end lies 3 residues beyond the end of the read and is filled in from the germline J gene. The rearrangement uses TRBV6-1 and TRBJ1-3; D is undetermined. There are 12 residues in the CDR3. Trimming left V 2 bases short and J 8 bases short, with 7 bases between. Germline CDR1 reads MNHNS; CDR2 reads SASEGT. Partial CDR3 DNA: TGTGCCAGCAGTGAACGGGGTGACACC. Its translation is CASSERGDT. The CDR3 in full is CASSERGDTIYF.

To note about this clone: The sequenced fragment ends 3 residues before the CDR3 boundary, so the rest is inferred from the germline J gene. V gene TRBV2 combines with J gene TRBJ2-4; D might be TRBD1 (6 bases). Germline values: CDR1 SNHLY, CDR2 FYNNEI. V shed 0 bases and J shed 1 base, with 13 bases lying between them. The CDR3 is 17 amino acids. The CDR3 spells CASSEAWPRGAKNIQYF. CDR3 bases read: TGTGCCAGCAGTGAAGCTTGGCCGAGGGGGGCCAAAAACATT. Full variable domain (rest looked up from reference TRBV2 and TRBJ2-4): EPEVTQTPSHQVTQMGQEVILRCVPISNHLYFYWYRQILGQKVEFLVSFYNNEISEKSEIFDDQFSVERPDGSNFTLKIRSTKLEDSAMYFCASSEAWPRGAKNIQYFGAGTRLSVL.

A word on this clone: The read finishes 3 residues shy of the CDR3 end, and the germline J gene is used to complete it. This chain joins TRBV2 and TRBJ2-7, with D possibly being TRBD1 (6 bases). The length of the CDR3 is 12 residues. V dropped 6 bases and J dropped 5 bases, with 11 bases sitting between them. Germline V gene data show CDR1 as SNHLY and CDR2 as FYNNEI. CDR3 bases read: TGTGCCAGCAGGACAGGTACCCACGAG. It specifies CASRTGTHE. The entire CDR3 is CASRTGTHEQYF.

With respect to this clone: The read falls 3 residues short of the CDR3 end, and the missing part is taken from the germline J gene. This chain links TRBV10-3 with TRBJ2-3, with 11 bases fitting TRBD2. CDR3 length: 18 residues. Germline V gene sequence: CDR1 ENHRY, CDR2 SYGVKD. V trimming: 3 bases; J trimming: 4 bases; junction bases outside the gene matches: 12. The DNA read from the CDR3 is TGTGCCATCAGTGACCTCCCGGGACTAGCGGATCTGGCAGATACG. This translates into CAISDLPGLADLADT. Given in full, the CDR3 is CAISDLPGLADLADTQYF.

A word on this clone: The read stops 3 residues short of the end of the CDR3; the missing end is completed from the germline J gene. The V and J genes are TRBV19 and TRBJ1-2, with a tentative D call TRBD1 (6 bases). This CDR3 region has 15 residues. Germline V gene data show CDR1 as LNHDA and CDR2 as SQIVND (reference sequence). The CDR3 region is CASSIGQAGGNDYTF. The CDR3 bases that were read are TGTGCCAGTAGTATAGGGCAAGCGGGGGGCAATGAC.

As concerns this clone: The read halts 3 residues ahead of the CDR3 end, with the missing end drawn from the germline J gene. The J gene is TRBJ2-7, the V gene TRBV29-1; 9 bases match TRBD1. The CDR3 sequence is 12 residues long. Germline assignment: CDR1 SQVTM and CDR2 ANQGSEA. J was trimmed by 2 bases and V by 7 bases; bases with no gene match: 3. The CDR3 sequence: CSGWTGAYEQYF. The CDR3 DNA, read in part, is TGCAGCGGTTGGACAGGGGCCTACGAG.

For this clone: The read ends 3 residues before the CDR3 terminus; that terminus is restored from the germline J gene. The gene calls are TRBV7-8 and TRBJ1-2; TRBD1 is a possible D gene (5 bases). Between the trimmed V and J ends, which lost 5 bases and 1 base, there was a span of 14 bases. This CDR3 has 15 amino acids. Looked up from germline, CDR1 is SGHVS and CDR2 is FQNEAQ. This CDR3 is CASSPRQSHNYGYTF. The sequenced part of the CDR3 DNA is TGTGCCAGCAGCCCTCGACAGAGCCATAACTATGGC.

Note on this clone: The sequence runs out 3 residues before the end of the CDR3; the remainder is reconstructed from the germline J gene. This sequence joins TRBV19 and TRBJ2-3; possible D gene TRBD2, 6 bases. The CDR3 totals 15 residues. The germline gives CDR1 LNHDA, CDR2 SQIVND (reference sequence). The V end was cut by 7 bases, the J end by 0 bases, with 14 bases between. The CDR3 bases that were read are TGTGCCAGTACCCGGGGAGGAGGGAGCACAGATACG. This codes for CASTRGGGSTDT. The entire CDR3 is CASTRGGGSTDTQYF.

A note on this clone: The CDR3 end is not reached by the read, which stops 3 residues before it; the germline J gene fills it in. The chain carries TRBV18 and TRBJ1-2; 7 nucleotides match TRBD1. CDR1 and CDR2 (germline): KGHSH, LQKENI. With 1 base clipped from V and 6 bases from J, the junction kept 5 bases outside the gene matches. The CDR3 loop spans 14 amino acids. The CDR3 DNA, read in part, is TGTGCCAGCTCACCACGGGCAGGGGGAGATGGC. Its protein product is CASSPRAGGDG. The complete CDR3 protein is CASSPRAGGDGYTF.

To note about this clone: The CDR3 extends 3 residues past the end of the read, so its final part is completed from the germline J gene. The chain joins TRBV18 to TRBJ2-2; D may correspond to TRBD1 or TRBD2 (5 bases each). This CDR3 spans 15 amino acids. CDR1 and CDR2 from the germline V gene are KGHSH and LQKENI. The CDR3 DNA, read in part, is TGTGCCAGCTCACCCTCACAGGAGGCTAATGAAAAG. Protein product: CASSPSQEANEK. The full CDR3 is CASSPSQEANEKLFF.

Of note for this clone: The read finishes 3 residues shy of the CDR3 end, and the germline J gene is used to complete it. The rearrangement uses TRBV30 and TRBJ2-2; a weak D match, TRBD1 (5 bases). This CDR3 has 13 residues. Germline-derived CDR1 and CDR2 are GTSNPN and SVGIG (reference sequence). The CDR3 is CAERFSGANVLFF. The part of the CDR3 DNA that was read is TGTGCCGAGAGATTCTCTGGGGCCAACGTG.

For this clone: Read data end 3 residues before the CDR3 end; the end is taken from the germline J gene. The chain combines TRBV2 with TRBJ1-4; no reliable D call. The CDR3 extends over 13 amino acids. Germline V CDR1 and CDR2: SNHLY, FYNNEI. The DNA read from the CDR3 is TGTGCCAGCCTCCAAGACACCAATTCACCA. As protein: CASLQDTNSP. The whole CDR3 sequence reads CASLQDTNSPLFF. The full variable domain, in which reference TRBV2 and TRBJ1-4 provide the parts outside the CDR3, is EPEVTQTPSHQVTQMGQEVILRCVPISNHLYFYWYRQILGQKVEFLVSFYNNEISEKSEIFDDQFSVERPDGSNFTLKIRSTKLEDSAMYFCASLQDTNSPLFFGSGTQLSVL.

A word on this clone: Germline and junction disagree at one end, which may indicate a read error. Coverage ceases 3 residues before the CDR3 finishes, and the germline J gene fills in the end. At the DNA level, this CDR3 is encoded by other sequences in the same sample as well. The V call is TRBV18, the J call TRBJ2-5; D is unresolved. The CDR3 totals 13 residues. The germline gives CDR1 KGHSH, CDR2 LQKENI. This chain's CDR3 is CASSPRHLETQYF. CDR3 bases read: TGTGCCAGCTCGCCACGGCATCTAGAGACC.

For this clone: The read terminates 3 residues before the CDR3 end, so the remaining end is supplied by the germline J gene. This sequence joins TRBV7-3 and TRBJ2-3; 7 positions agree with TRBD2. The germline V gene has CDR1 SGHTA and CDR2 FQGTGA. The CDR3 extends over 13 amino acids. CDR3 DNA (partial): TGTGCCAGCAGCTTAGCGGGGCGGGAGACG. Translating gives CASSLAGRET. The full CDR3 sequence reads CASSLAGRETQYF.

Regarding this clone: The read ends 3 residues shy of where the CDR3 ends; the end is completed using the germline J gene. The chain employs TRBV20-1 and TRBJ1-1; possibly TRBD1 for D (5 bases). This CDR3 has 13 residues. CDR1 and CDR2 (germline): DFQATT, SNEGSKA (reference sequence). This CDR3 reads CSARPRAVGQAFF. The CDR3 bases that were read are TGCAGTGCTAGGCCCAGGGCGGTCGGCCAA.

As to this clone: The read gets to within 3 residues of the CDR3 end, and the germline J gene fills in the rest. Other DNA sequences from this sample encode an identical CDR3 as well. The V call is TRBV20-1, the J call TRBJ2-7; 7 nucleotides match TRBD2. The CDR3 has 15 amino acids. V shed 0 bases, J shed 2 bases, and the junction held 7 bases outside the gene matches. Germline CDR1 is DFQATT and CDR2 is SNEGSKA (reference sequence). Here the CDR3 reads CSARDSTGGTYEQYF. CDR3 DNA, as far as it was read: TGCAGTGCTAGAGATTCCACCGGGGGGACCTACGAG.

CDR3 loop: CASSLQDWSTGTIYF. The CDR3 bases that were read are TGTGCCAGCAGCTTACAGGACTGGTCGACTGGGACC. This chain connects TRBV11-2 to TRBJ1-3; no clear D gene. The CDR3 extends 3 residues past the end of the read, so its final part is completed from the germline J gene. Germline values: CDR1 SGHAT, CDR2 FQNNGV. This CDR3 contains 15 residues.

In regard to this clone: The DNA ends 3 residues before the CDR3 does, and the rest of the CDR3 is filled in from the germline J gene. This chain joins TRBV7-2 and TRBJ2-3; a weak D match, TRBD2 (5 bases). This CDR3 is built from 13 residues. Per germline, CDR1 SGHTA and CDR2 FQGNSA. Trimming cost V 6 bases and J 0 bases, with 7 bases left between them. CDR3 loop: CASRRASTDTQYF. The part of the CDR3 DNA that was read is TGTGCCAGCAGGCGGGCTAGCACAGATACG.

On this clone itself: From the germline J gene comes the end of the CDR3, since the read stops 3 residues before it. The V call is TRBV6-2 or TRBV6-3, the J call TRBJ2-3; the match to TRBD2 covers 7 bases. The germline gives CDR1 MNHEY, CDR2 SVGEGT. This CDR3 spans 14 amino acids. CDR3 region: CASSYSIGGWPQYF. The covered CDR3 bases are TGTGCCAGCAGTTATTCAATCGGGGGGTGGCCG.

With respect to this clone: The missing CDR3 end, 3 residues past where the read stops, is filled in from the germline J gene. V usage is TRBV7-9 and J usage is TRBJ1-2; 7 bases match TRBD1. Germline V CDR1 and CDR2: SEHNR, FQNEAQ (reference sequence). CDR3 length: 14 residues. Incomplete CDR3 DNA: TGTGCCAGCAGCCCCCGGGACAGAAACTACGAC. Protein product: CASSPRDRNYD. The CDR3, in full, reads CASSPRDRNYDYTF. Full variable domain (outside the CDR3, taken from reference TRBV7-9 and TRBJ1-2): DTGVSQNPRHKITKRGQNVTFRCDPISEHNRLYWYRQTLGQGPEFLTYFQNEAQLEKSRLLSDRFSAERPKGSFSTLEIQRTEQGDSAMYLCASSPRDRNYDYTFGSGTRLTVV.